One and the same sample provided the 30 T cell receptor beta chains below, sequenced in a study of OX40 agonist ivuxolimab in advanced cancers. Profiled with immunoSEQ multiplex PCR; TCRdb holds only in-frame clones, not every one. The sample has around 30,000 clones; around 90% are singletons. This material consisted of CD4+ or CD8+ T cells sorted from blood, taken in a trial of the OX40 agonist ivuxolimab. The receptors originated from an adult with an advanced solid tumor such as melanoma, head and neck, liver or kidney cancer.

The chain links TRBV5-1 to TRBJ1-1; tentatively, D is TRBD1 (5 bases). This CDR3 has 13 amino acids. V was shortened by 2 bases and J by 1 base, with 6 bases between the two germline ends. The germline V gene has CDR1 SGHRS and CDR2 YFSETQ. The CDR3 region has the DNA TGCGCCAGCAGCTTCGGGGGGAACACTGAAGCTTTCTTT. Its protein product is CASSFGGNTEAFF.

The chain recombines TRBV18 with TRBJ2-1; TRBD1 agrees at 10 bases. Trimming removed 4 bases from V and 7 bases from J; junction bases left unmatched: 4. There are 14 residues in the CDR3. Germline CDR1 is KGHSH and CDR2 is LQKENI. CDR3 coding DNA: TGTGCCAGCTCACGACAGGGGGCAGGGAATGAGCAGTTCTTC. Translation: CASSRQGAGNEQFF.

The genes are TRBV18 and TRBJ1-3; no definite D call. There are 14 residues in the CDR3. V was clipped by 2 bases and J by 0 bases, with 5 bases between them. Germline values: CDR1 KGHSH, CDR2 LQKENI. The CDR3 spells CASSPEDSGNTIYF. CDR3 coding DNA: TGTGCCAGCTCACCAGAGGACTCTGGAAACACCATATATTTT.

This chain joins TRBV7-9 and TRBJ1-1; D is undetermined. The length of the CDR3 is 15 residues. V gave up 7 bases and J gave up 2 bases, with 17 bases separating them. The V gene's germline CDR1 is SEHNR and CDR2 FQNEAQ (reference sequence). This CDR3 is CASTPRGGENTEAFF. The CDR3 nucleotides read TGTGCCAGCACGCCTCGGGGTGGAGAAAACACTGAAGCTTTCTTT.

The rearrangement uses TRBV7-2 and TRBJ1-2, with 8 bases matching TRBD1. The CDR3 has 14 residues. CDR1 is SGHTA and CDR2 is FQGNSA in the germline V gene. Unmatched junction bases numbered 7, after V lost 5 bases and J lost 5 bases. The CDR3 reads CASSLTGGRYGYTF. The CDR3 nucleotides read TGTGCCAGCAGCCTTACAGGGGGGAGGTATGGCTACACCTTC.

The chain joins TRBV18 to TRBJ2-7, with TRBD1 matching 7 bases. V trimming: 1 base; J trimming: 2 bases; junction bases outside the gene matches: 17. CDR1 is KGHSH and CDR2 is LQKENI in the germline V gene. The CDR3 covers 19 residues. The CDR3 sequence: CASSPRRQGSIKGTYEQYF. For the CDR3, the DNA is TGTGCCAGCTCACCACGACGACAGGGCTCTATCAAGGGGACCTACGAGCAGTACTTC. The variable domain in full, with the rest retrieved from reference TRBV18 and TRBJ2-7, is NAGVMQNPRHLVRRRGQEARLRCSPMKGHSHVYWYRQLPEEGLKFMVYLQKENIIDESGMPKERFSAEFPKEGPSILRIQQVVRGDSAAYFCASSPRRQGSIKGTYEQYFGPGTRLTVT.

The CDR3 is CASSFGQGAQNGYTF. The CDR3 DNA is TGTGCCAGCAGCTTTGGACAGGGGGCGCAGAATGGCTACACCTTC. This chain connects TRBV7-9 to TRBJ1-2; 11 bases are shared with TRBD1. Per germline, CDR1 SEHNR and CDR2 FQNEAQ (reference sequence). V shed 3 bases and J 6 bases; nucleotides not matched to a gene: 6. CDR3 length: 15 residues. The full variable domain, with the rest looked up from reference TRBV7-9 and TRBJ1-2, is DTGVSQNPRHKITKRGQNVTFRCDPISEHNRLYWYRQTLGQGPEFLTYFQNEAQLEKSRLLSDRFSAERPKGSFSTLEIQRTEQGDSAMYLCASSFGQGAQNGYTFGSGTRLTVV.

A note on this clone: An end of the junction does not agree with germline; a read error may underlie this. The V and J genes are TRBV18 and TRBJ2-4; tentative D call: TRBD1 (6 bases). The CDR3 sequence is 14 residues long. The germline V gene has CDR1 KGHSH and CDR2 LQKENI. CDR3 sequence (DNA): TGTGCCAGCTCCCCACAGGGACCCGAAAACATTCAGTACTTC. Translating it yields CASSPQGPENIQYF.

The CDR3 nucleotides are TGTGCCAGCGCGCGGGACAGGGGGTTTCCCCTCCACTTT. The encoded protein is CASARDRGFPLHF. J is TRBJ1-6 and V is TRBV27; 11 bases match TRBD1. Germline CDR1 is MNHEY and CDR2 is SMNVEV (reference sequence). The CDR3 is 13 amino acids. Trimming cost V 8 bases and J 13 bases; bases outside gene matches: 7.

The genes are TRBV30 and TRBJ2-7; D ambiguous. Germline V gene sequence: CDR1 GTSNPN, CDR2 SVGIG (reference sequence). V dropped 0 bases and J dropped 5 bases, with 8 bases sitting between them. The CDR3 sequence is 12 residues long. As DNA, the CDR3 is TGTGCCTGGAGTGTATTAGGAGACGAGCAGTACTTC. Its protein is CAWSVLGDEQYF.

DNA for the CDR3: TGTGCCAGCAGGATGGGTGGGAACATTCAGTACTTC. The encoded protein is CASRMGGNIQYF. The chain recombines TRBV28 with TRBJ2-4; D remains unclear. Germline V CDR1 and CDR2: MDHEN, SYDVKM. Between the trimmed V and J ends, which lost 6 bases and 7 bases, there was a span of 10 bases. The CDR3 is 12 residues long.

CDR3 DNA: TGTGCCAGCAGTCCAAATGGCAATCAGCCCCAGCATTTT. Amino acid sequence: CASSPNGNQPQHF. The chain carries TRBV2 and TRBJ1-5; D gene uncertain. Germline CDR1 SNHLY, CDR2 FYNNEI. Trimming removed 5 bases from V and 2 bases from J, with 7 bases in between. The length of the CDR3 is 13 residues.

The table lists this clone with a count of one. The CDR3 loop reads CASSASGTNTEAFF. The CDR3 DNA sequence: TGTGCCAGCAGCGCTAGTGGCACGAACACTGAAGCTTTCTTT. This chain links TRBV11-2 with TRBJ1-1; D ambiguous. Trimming stripped 5 bases from V and 1 base from J, with 11 bases between. The CDR3 spans 14 residues. From germline, CDR1 is SGHAT and CDR2 FQNNGV.

CDR3 in amino acids: CASERGTNTEAFF. The DNA for the CDR3 is TGTGCCAGCGAGCGCGGGACGAACACTGAAGCTTTCTTT. This rearrangement joins TRBV6-6 to TRBJ1-1; weak D call: TRBD1 (5 bases). V lost 8 bases, J lost 1 base, and 11 bases lay in between. The germline CDR1 and CDR2 sequences are MNHNY and SVGAGI (reference sequence). The CDR3 contains 13 residues.

The genes are TRBV4-2 and TRBJ2-1, with 9 bases identical to TRBD1. Germline V gene lookup returns CDR1 LGHNA and CDR2 YNFKEQ. This CDR3 has 16 residues. V shed 0 bases and J 2 bases; nucleotides not matched to a gene: 2. This CDR3 reads CASSQDWDRAYNEQFF. DNA for the CDR3: TGTGCCAGCAGCCAAGACTGGGACAGGGCCTACAATGAGCAGTTCTTC.

In its sample, this clone was seen once. V and J are TRBV7-2 and TRBJ2-1; D not certain. The CDR3 consists of 15 residues. CDR1 is SGHTA and CDR2 is FQGNSA in the germline V gene. The V end was cut by 2 bases, the J end by 0 bases, with 8 bases between. The CDR3 region is CASSLQTSSYNEQFF. CDR3 bases: TGTGCCAGCAGCTTACAGACCAGCTCCTACAATGAGCAGTTCTTC.

The chain links TRBV10-3 to TRBJ2-3, with a possible D match to TRBD2 (5 bases). The ends were cut back, 7 bases at V and 2 bases at J, with 10 bases in the middle. Germline V gives CDR1 ENHRY, CDR2 SYGVKD. CDR3 length: 13 residues. This CDR3 is CAIKGLATDTQYF. The CDR3 DNA sequence: TGTGCCATCAAAGGCCTAGCCACAGATACGCAGTATTTT.

The V and J genes are TRBV19 and TRBJ2-3, with D maybe TRBD2 (5 bases). This CDR3 region has 16 residues. Trimming shortened V by 2 bases and J by 6 bases, and 18 bases separated the two germline ends. Germline V gene data show CDR1 as LNHDA and CDR2 as SQIVND (reference sequence). The CDR3: CASSISRTSDADTQYF. Here the CDR3 DNA reads TGTGCCAGTAGTATAAGCCGGACTTCTGATGCGGATACGCAGTATTTT.

The chain employs TRBV7-9 and TRBJ2-4; 8 positions agree with TRBD1. Germline-derived CDR1 and CDR2 are SEHNR and FQNEAQ (reference sequence). The CDR3 totals 15 residues. Losses at the gene ends were 1 base for V and 7 bases for J; bases not matched to a gene: 6. For the CDR3, the DNA is TGTGCCAGCAGCTTAGGGACAGGGATCGTGAACATTCAGTACTTC. Translated, it gives CASSLGTGIVNIQYF.

The chain uses TRBV11-2 and TRBJ2-3; D is perhaps TRBD1 (6 bases). Trimming took off 3 bases at V and 2 bases at J, with 12 bases between the two ends. The germline gives CDR1 SGHAT, CDR2 FQNNGV. The CDR3 has 15 amino acids. The CDR3, as DNA: TGTGCCAGCAGCTTTACGGGACAAAACACAGATACGCAGTATTTT. This gives the protein CASSFTGQNTDTQYF.

The chain carries TRBV10-1 and TRBJ1-1; D is possibly TRBD1 (5 bases). Looked up from germline, CDR1 is WNHNN and CDR2 is SYGVQD (reference sequence). This CDR3 is built from 13 residues. Trimming cost V 5 bases and J 5 bases, with 12 bases left between them. Written as DNA, the CDR3 is TGCGCCAGCAGTCGGGGCTCCTGGACTGAAGCTTTCTTT. Protein: CASSRGSWTEAFF.

The chain uses TRBV28 and TRBJ2-1; 7 bases map to TRBD1. V shed 5 bases and J 4 bases; nucleotides not matched to a gene: 5. Germline V gene lookup returns CDR1 MDHEN and CDR2 SYDVKM. There are 14 residues in the CDR3. In nucleotides, the CDR3 is TGTGCCAGCAGTCCGGGACAGCGATACAATGAGCAGTTCTTC. As protein: CASSPGQRYNEQFF.

CDR3 DNA: TGCGCCAGCAGTGAGGCGGGACTAGTAGGCAAGCAGTTCTTC. Residues: CASSEAGLVGKQFF. The chain uses TRBV10-2 and TRBJ2-1; 8 positions match TRBD2. From germline, CDR1 is WSHSY and CDR2 SAAADI. The J segment lost 11 bases and the V segment lost 2 bases, leaving 8 bases of the junction unmatched. The length of the CDR3 is 14 residues.

This clone was detected only a few times. The chain uses TRBV5-4 and TRBJ1-1; D uncertain. The CDR3 loop spans 14 amino acids. Germline V gene data show CDR1 as SGHNT and CDR2 as YYREEE (reference sequence). V lost 0 bases to trimming and J lost 2 bases, with 8 bases between them. The CDR3 loop is CASSLGRSNTEAFF. In nucleotides, the CDR3 is TGTGCCAGCAGCTTGGGCAGAAGTAACACTGAAGCTTTCTTT.

The chain joins TRBV10-2 to TRBJ2-7; TRBD2 matches 8 bases. CDR1 is WSHSY and CDR2 is SAAADI in the germline V gene. CDR3 size: 14 residues. The J segment lost 5 bases and the V segment lost 7 bases, leaving 10 bases of the junction unmatched. CDR3 sequence: CASTFGGAINEQYF. The CDR3 DNA reads as TGCGCCAGCACTTTCGGGGGGGCTATCAACGAGCAGTACTTC.

V usage is TRBV7-6 and J usage is TRBJ2-5; D not certain. The CDR3 is made up of 13 amino acids. Germline CDR1 is SGHVS and CDR2 is FNYEAQ. V lost 7 bases and J 5 bases, leaving 14 bases between the germline ends. The CDR3 coding sequence is TGTGCCAGCAAAACCTTAATCGGGGAGACCCAGTACTTC. It translates to CASKTLIGETQYF.

V and J are TRBV6-1 and TRBJ1-5; D is ambiguous. Deletions cut 7 bases from V and 0 bases from J, with 7 bases between. This CDR3 contains 13 residues. Germline V gene sequence: CDR1 MNHNS, CDR2 SASEGT. In DNA form, the CDR3 reads TGTGCCAGCACTTATAATAGCAATCAGCCCCAGCATTTT. Amino acids: CASTYNSNQPQHF.

The V gene is TRBV6-1, the J gene TRBJ1-5; tentative D call: TRBD1 (5 bases). Germline V CDR1 and CDR2: MNHNS, SASEGT. Trimming removed 5 bases from V and 0 bases from J, with 11 bases in between. The CDR3 spans 15 residues. The CDR3 bases are TGTGCCAGCAGTTTAGGGACCGCTAGCAATCAGCCCCAGCATTTT. It yields the protein CASSLGTASNQPQHF.

The chain joins TRBV10-3 to TRBJ2-3; 14 bases line up with TRBD2. The germline V gene encodes CDR1 ENHRY and CDR2 SYGVKD. There are 17 residues in the CDR3. V dropped 2 bases and J dropped 5; count of bases not matched to a gene: 6. CDR3 sequence reads: CAISEGTSGGKGDTQYF. As DNA, the CDR3 is TGTGCCATCAGTGAGGGGACTAGCGGGGGAAAGGGAGATACGCAGTATTTT.

The gene calls are TRBV2 and TRBJ1-1; TRBD1 matches at 8 bases. The ends lost 4 bases at V and 4 bases at J; junction bases unmatched: 5. The CDR3 spans 14 residues. Germline values: CDR1 SNHLY, CDR2 FYNNEI. CDR3 nucleotides: TGTGCCAGCAGTGTTTACAGGGGGACCACTGAAGCTTTCTTT. This encodes CASSVYRGTTEAFF.